This TCR beta chain was identified during a study of blood T cell repertoires in COVID-19. For the study at large: The United States, Italy and Spain supplied acute and convalescent COVID-19 samples. T cells, B-cell-depleted T cells, or PBMCs supplied cDNA or gDNA.

The V and J ends lost 0 bases and 1 base respectively, with 9 bases between them. The CDR3 loop spans 15 amino acids. CDR1 and CDR2 (germline): LGHNA, YNFKEQ. This clone was seen a handful of times. Study processing details: Amplification from reference gene primers served as the basis for estimated nucleated cell counts. Here immunoSEQ multiplex PCR was the method, and the copy in TCRdb shows in-frame clones only, minus some. That table gives V, J and clone size, and the DNA gave D and trimming. The sample lists just over 95,000 clones; roughly 89% were seen once. This clonotype was sampled from a human donor in a cohort sampled during active COVID-19. The chain couples TRBV4-2 to TRBJ1-1, with D unresolved. Material: peripheral blood. The CDR3 is CASSQDANRNTEAFF. The CDR3 DNA reads TGTGCCAGCAGCCAAGACGCCAACAGGAACACTGAAGCTTTCTTT.